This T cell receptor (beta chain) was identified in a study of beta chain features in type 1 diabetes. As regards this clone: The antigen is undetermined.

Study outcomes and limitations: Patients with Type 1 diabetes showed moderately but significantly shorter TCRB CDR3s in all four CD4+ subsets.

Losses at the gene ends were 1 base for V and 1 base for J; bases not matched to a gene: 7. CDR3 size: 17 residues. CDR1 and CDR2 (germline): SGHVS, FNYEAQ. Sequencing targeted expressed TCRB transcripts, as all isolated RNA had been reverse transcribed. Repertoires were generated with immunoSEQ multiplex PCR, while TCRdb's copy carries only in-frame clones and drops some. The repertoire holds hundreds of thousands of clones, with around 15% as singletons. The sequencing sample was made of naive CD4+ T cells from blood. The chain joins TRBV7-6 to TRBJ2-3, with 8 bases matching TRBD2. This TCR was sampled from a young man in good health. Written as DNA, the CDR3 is TGTGCCAGCAGCTTAGTATCACCTAGCGGGCGCACAGATACGCAGTATTTT. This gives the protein CASSLVSPSGRTDTQYF.